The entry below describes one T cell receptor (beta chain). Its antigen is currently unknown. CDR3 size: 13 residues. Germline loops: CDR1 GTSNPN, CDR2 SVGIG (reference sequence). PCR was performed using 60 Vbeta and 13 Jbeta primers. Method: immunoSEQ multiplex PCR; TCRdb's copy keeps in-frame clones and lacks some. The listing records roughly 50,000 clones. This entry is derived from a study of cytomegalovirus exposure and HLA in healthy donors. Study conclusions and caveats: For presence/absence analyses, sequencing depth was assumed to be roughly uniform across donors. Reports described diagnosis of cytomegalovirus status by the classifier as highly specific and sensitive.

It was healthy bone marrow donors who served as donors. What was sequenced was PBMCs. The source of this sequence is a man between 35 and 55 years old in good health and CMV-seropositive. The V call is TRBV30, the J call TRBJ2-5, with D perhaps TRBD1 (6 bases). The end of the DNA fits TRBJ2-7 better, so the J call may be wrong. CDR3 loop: CAWSRTVSYEQYF. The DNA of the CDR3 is TGTGCCTGGAGTCGGACAGTATCCTACGAGCAGTACTTC.